The 24 T cell receptor beta chains listed next were all sequenced from one sample in a study of shared clonotypes between healthy human individuals. Profiled with immunoSEQ multiplex PCR; TCRdb holds only in-frame clones, not every one. This table holds 400,000 to 500,000 clones, approximately 79% found once. Sequencing input: PBMCs. Receptors originate from a woman in her forties in good health. Some clones in this sample may be carry-over from other donors' samples.

This clone was detected ten times or more. This chain uses TRBV15 with TRBJ1-4, with TRBD1 identical over 7 bases. The germline CDR1 and CDR2 sequences are LNHNV and YYDKDF (reference sequence). This CDR3 is built from 17 residues. The V and J ends lost 2 bases and 4 bases, in that order; junction bases with no gene match: 10. The CDR3, as DNA: TGTGCCACCAGCAGACTCTCCTCCGGGACAGATAATGAAAAACTGTTTTTT. This encodes CATSRLSSGTDNEKLFF.

A note on this clone: This may come from a read error, since a much larger clone is one base off. The V and J genes are TRBV4-3 and TRBJ1-2; D not resolved. This CDR3 region has 14 residues. Germline V lookup: CDR1 LGHNA, CDR2 YSLEER. The CDR3 DNA is TGCGCCAGCAGCCAAGACAGGAGTAACTATAGCTACACCTTC. Its translation is CASSQDRSNYSYTF.

The chain joins TRBV5-4 to TRBJ1-2; 8 bases line up with TRBD1. CDR3 size: 15 residues. V shed 4 bases and J 2 bases; nucleotides not matched to a gene: 7. The germline gives CDR1 SGHNT, CDR2 YYREEE (reference sequence). DNA of the CDR3: TGTGCCAGCAGCAATCAGGGGGCCGCAAACTATGGCTACACCTTC. This gives the protein CASSNQGAANYGYTF.

This clone is a singleton in its sample. The rearrangement links TRBV27 to TRBJ1-3; possible D gene TRBD1, 5 bases. The germline gives CDR1 MNHEY, CDR2 SMNVEV (reference sequence). This CDR3 is built from 14 residues. V was clipped by 5 bases and J by 5 bases, with 13 bases between them. CDR3 coding DNA: TGTGCCAGCAGTCCCTCGACAGACCGAAACACCATATATTTT. Encoded protein: CASSPSTDRNTIYF.

The rearrangement links TRBV4-2 to TRBJ2-3; D remains unclear. The CDR3 consists of 13 residues. Germline V gene sequence: CDR1 LGHNA, CDR2 YNFKEQ. Trimming pared 4 bases from V and 10 bases from J, leaving 15 bases between. CDR3 loop: CASSPPDRSPQYF. The CDR3 DNA is TGTGCCAGCAGCCCCCCGGATCGGAGTCCGCAGTATTTT.

This clone occurred many times. This chain connects TRBV7-3 to TRBJ2-5; possible D gene TRBD1, 6 bases. Trimming took 1 base from V and 5 from J, leaving 8 bases between them. Germline lookup yields CDR1 SGHTA and CDR2 FQGTGA. The CDR3 consists of 13 residues. The CDR3 DNA reads as TGTGCCAGCAGCTTAAACAGGGAGGAGACCCAGTACTTC. It encodes CASSLNREETQYF.

This clone has more than one count but fewer than ten. The rearrangement links TRBV7-2 to TRBJ1-1, with 8 bases aligning to TRBD1. This CDR3 spans 16 amino acids. V lost 3 bases and J lost 0; bases outside the gene matches: 6. CDR1 and CDR2 (germline): SGHTA, FQGNSA. CDR3 bases: TGTGCCAGCAGCTTCCCTCGGACAGGGATGAACACTGAAGCTTTCTTT. Its translation is CASSFPRTGMNTEAFF. Full variable domain (remainder filled in from reference TRBV7-2 and TRBJ1-1): GAGVSQSPSNKVTEKGKDVELRCDPISGHTALYWYRQSLGQGLEFLIYFQGNSAPDKSGLPSDRFSAERTGGSVSTLTIQRTQQEDSAVYLCASSFPRTGMNTEAFFGQGTRLTVV.

The chain links TRBV5-5 to TRBJ2-1, with a weak D call TRBD2 (6 bases). This CDR3 comprises 14 residues. With 5 bases removed from V and 1 base from J, the gap between germline ends came to 10 bases. The V gene's germline CDR1 is SGHKS and CDR2 YYEKEE (reference sequence). CDR3 in amino acids: CASSPGTSYNEQFF. CDR3 in DNA: TGTGCCAGCAGTCCCGGGACTTCCTACAATGAGCAGTTCTTC.

The chain uses TRBV7-9 and TRBJ1-4; no clear D. CDR1 is SEHNR, CDR2 FQNEAQ, per germline (reference sequence). This CDR3 region has 15 residues. With 6 bases removed from V and 2 bases from J, the gap between germline ends came to 13 bases. The CDR3 nucleotides read TGTGCCAGCAGACCATACAGCTATACTAATGAAAAACTGTTTTTT. Protein: CASRPYSYTNEKLFF.

The gene calls are TRBV28 and TRBJ2-3; D not resolved. Trimming left V 5 bases short and J 7 bases short, with 13 bases between. CDR3 size: 13 residues. Germline-derived CDR1 and CDR2 are MDHEN and SYDVKM. CDR3 sequence (DNA): TGTGCCAGCAGTCGTAAGACCAGGCATACGCAGTATTTT. Protein sequence: CASSRKTRHTQYF. The full variable domain, rest sourced from reference TRBV28 and TRBJ2-3, is DVKVTQSSRYLVKRTGEKVFLECVQDMDHENMFWYRQDPGLGLRLIYFSYDVKMKEKGDIPEGYSVSREKKERFSLILESASTNQTSMYLCASSRKTRHTQYFGPGTRLTVL.

Details on this clone: At the DNA level, this CDR3 is encoded by other sequences in the same sample as well. The chain has TRBV28 and TRBJ2-7, with TRBD1 matching 7 bases. This CDR3 is 14 amino acids long. Germline V gives CDR1 MDHEN, CDR2 SYDVKM. V lost 2 bases, J lost 4 bases, and 5 bases stayed unmatched. CDR3 nucleotides: TGTGCCAGCAGTTTAGGACAGGACCCTTACGAGCAGTACTTC. It translates to CASSLGQDPYEQYF. The full variable domain, completed using reference TRBV28 and TRBJ2-7, is DVKVTQSSRYLVKRTGEKVFLECVQDMDHENMFWYRQDPGLGLRLIYFSYDVKMKEKGDIPEGYSVSREKKERFSLILESASTNQTSMYLCASSLGQDPYEQYFGPGTRLTVT.

Regarding this clone: The final CDR3 position lacks the conserved phenylalanine or tryptophan, pointing to a likely read error. The chain has TRBV7-9 and TRBJ2-7, with 10 bases that match TRBD2. The germline CDR1 and CDR2 sequences are SEHNR and FQNEAQ (reference sequence). V lost 2 bases and J lost 6; bases outside the gene matches: 13. CDR3 size: 17 residues. CDR3: CASSLTPPSGRSGEQYL. For the CDR3, the DNA is TGTGCCAGCAGCTTAACCCCGCCTAGCGGGAGATCCGGCGAGCAGTACCTC.

This clone has a single count. The chain uses TRBV28 and TRBJ1-2; D possibly corresponds to TRBD1 (5 bases). CDR1 and CDR2 (germline): MDHEN, SYDVKM. Trimming stripped 2 bases from V and 2 bases from J, with 6 bases between. This CDR3 contains 13 residues. The CDR3, as DNA: TGTGCCAGCAGTTTAAAGGGGAACTATGGCTACACCTTC. Its protein product is CASSLKGNYGYTF.

This clone was recorded only once. The sample has other DNA sequences that encode this CDR3 too. This sequence joins TRBV5-1 and TRBJ1-1, with a possible D match to TRBD1 (5 bases). Germline V CDR1 and CDR2: SGHRS, YFSETQ. CDR3 length equals 13 residues. V was clipped by 3 bases and J by 2 bases, with 8 bases between them. The CDR3 DNA follows: TGCGCCAGCAGCTGGAGGGGTAACACTGAAGCTTTCTTT. As protein: CASSWRGNTEAFF.

V and J are TRBV9 and TRBJ1-5; 9 bases are a match to TRBD1. The CDR3 spans 15 residues. V was pared by 4 bases and J by 7 bases, with 9 bases of the junction left unmatched. In germline, CDR1 is SGDLS, CDR2 YYNGEE. The CDR3 spells CASSPGQGKTQPQHF. As DNA, the CDR3 is TGTGCCAGCAGCCCTGGACAGGGGAAGACGCAGCCCCAGCATTTT.

The chain uses TRBV23-1 and TRBJ2-2, with D perhaps TRBD2 (5 bases). TRBV23-1 is an ORF, with its function uncertain. The CDR3 has 13 amino acids. The V and J ends lost 4 bases and 4 bases respectively, with 7 bases between them. CDR3 in amino acids: CASSPRGTGELFF. CDR3 in DNA: TGCGCCAGCAGTCCACGGGGCACCGGGGAGCTGTTTTTT.

About this clone itself: Given a far larger clone just one base away, this is likely a sequencing read error. The sample holds other DNA sequences that translate to the same CDR3. The V gene is TRBV30, the J gene TRBJ2-7; 11 positions match TRBD2. The CDR3 runs 16 residues. Germline CDR1 reads GTSNPN; CDR2 reads SVGIG (reference sequence). CDR3 protein: CAWSLLAGGPSNEQYF. As DNA, the CDR3 is TGTGCCTGGAGTCTTTTAGCGGGGGGGCCCTCCAACGAGCAGTACTTC.

The J gene is TRBJ1-5, the V gene TRBV29-1, with D tentatively TRBD1 (6 bases). Germline loops: CDR1 SQVTM, CDR2 ANQGSEA. The CDR3 length is 14 residues. V was cut by 4 bases and J by 6 bases, with 16 bases left in between. CDR3 amino acids: CSVALTGMGQPQHF. CDR3 coding DNA: TGCAGCGTTGCTCTAACAGGGATGGGTCAGCCCCAGCATTTT.

This sequence joins TRBV2 and TRBJ1-1, with D perhaps matching TRBD1 (5 bases). The ends were cut back, 4 bases at V and 3 bases at J, with 12 bases in the middle. The CDR3 totals 14 residues. CDR1 is SNHLY and CDR2 is FYNNEI in the germline V gene. CDR3 DNA sequence: TGTGCCAGCAGTGTGTCAGGGTCTGACACTGAAGCTTTCTTT. This translates into CASSVSGSDTEAFF.

The V and J genes are TRBV4-2 and TRBJ1-4, with D maybe TRBD1 (6 bases). Germline lookup yields CDR1 LGHNA and CDR2 YNFKEQ. Trimming shortened V by 2 bases and J by 4 bases, and 11 bases separated the two germline ends. The CDR3 consists of 15 residues. The CDR3 coding sequence is TGTGCCAGCAGCCAAAGCCAGGGGTATAATGAAAAACTGTTTTTT. It translates to CASSQSQGYNEKLFF.

A single count supports this clone. The same CDR3 arises from other DNA sequences in this sample as well. The V gene is TRBV18, the J gene TRBJ2-1, with D possibly matching TRBD2 (6 bases). V lost 1 base and J lost 10, with 8 bases in between. Germline V gives CDR1 KGHSH, CDR2 LQKENI. The length of the CDR3 is 12 residues. CDR3 in DNA: TGTGCCAGCTCACCACGCGGGGACGAGCAGTTCTTC. Its protein product is CASSPRGDEQFF.

The V and J genes are TRBV2 and TRBJ2-7; a possible D gene is TRBD1 (6 bases). CDR1 SNHLY and CDR2 FYNNEI come from the germline V gene. This CDR3 spans 13 amino acids. The V gene lost 10 bases and the J gene lost 7 bases, with 20 bases spanning the gap. CDR3 sequence (DNA): TGTGCCACCCAACACGAGACAGGCTGGGAGCAGTACTTC. Its protein is CATQHETGWEQYF.

The rearrangement links TRBV27 to TRBJ2-5; no definite D call. CDR3 size: 15 residues. Germline V lookup: CDR1 MNHEY, CDR2 SMNVEV (reference sequence). V was pared by 6 bases and J by 0 bases, with 14 bases between. As DNA, the CDR3 is TGTGCCAGCAGGCTTTCAGCCCTTAACCAAGAGACCCAGTACTTC. Its translation is CASRLSALNQETQYF.

The rearrangement links TRBV2 to TRBJ2-1; the match to TRBD2 covers 11 bases. With V trimmed by 3 bases and J by 14 bases, 6 bases remained unmatched. Germline values: CDR1 SNHLY, CDR2 FYNNEI. The length of the CDR3 is 13 residues. This CDR3 reads CASSETSGEIKFF. CDR3 DNA: TGTGCCAGCAGTGAGACTAGCGGGGAGATAAAGTTCTTC.